This is a list of T cell receptor beta chains from one sample in a study of blood T cell repertoires in COVID-19. Measured with immunoSEQ multiplex PCR; TCRdb has only the in-frame clones, and not every one. Seen here are 110,000 to 150,000 clones, 85% to 90% observed once, and the top ten hold roughly 9.6%. Sequencing was carried out using peripheral blood. The receptors come from a woman aged 80 or over with acute or convalescent COVID-19. CDR3s include the opening cysteine and the closing phenylalanine or tryptophan. Each record gives: D gene, J gene, clone size, V gene, CDR3 DNA, CDR3 protein. A D gene is named only where the DNA matches it firmly. Size values are once, few and many counts, or a class for expanded clones, and some rows have none.

TRBD1 TRBJ2-5 NA TRBV2 TGTGCCAGCAGTGAACAGACAGGGCAAGAGACCCAGTACTTC CASSEQTGQETQYF
NA TRBJ1-1 NA TRBV7-3 TGTGCCAGCAGCGAGGGGGGGCCTCGGACTGAAGCTTTCTTT CASSEGGPRTEAFF
NA TRBJ1-2 NA TRBV5-1 TGCGCCAGCAGCTTGGGGAGCCGGACACAGGGAGATGGCTACACCTTC CASSLGSRTQGDGYTF
NA TRBJ2-2 NA TRBV5-1 TGCGCCAGCAGCTTGGTTGGTAGCCATACCGGGGAGCTGTTTTTT CASSLVGSHTGELFF
NA TRBJ1-1 NA TRBV6-6 TGTGCCAGCAGTTCGGGGGGGGGAAAGGTTGGTGAAGCTTTCTTT CASSSGGGKVGEAFF
NA TRBJ2-7 few TRBV5-1 TGCGCCAGCAGCCGGGACAACTCCTACGAGCAGTACTTC CASSRDNSYEQYF
TRBD1 TRBJ2-2 NA TRBV7-6 TGTGCCAGCAGCTTAAGGACAGGGAGCGCCGGGGAGCTGTTTTTT CASSLRTGSAGELFF
NA TRBJ1-1 NA TRBV11-2 TGTGCCAGCAGCTTATTCGTAATTCAGACTGAAGCTTTCTTT CASSLFVIQTEAFF
TRBD2 TRBJ2-7 NA TRBV10-1 TGCGCCAGCAGTGAGAGCCGAGACCACGGGACTAGCGGGGCCCGTACCTCCTACGAGCAGTACTTC CASSESRDHGTSGARTSYEQYF
NA TRBJ2-1 NA TRBV20-1 TGCAGTGCTGGTGGGGGGGGCGCGGAACTCAATGAGCAGTTCTTC CSAGGGGAELNEQFF
TRBD2 TRBJ2-3 NA TRBV19 TGTGCCAGTGCTAGGACTAGCGGGGAATTTGATACGCAGTATTTT CASARTSGEFDTQYF
NA TRBJ2-5 NA TRBV5-1 TGCGCCAGCAGCTTTAGTCCCCTCCGGCGGGCCCAAGAGACCCAGTACTTC CASSFSPLRRAQETQYF
NA TRBJ1-1 NA TRBV18 TGTGCCAGCTCGCCCGGACAGCCGAACACTGAAGCTTTCTTT CASSPGQPNTEAFF
NA TRBJ2-5 NA TRBV20-1 TGCAGTGCTAGTCAAGGGAGAGAGACCCAGTACTTC CSASQGRETQYF
NA TRBJ2-7 NA TRBV20-1 TGCAGTGCTGCGCAGGGCTACGAGCAGTACTTC CSAAQGYEQYF
TRBD2 TRBJ2-1 once TRBV5-1 TGCGCCAGCAGCTCGGCCGGGGGGAGCTCCTACAATGAGCAGTTCTTC CASSSAGGSSYNEQFF
NA TRBJ2-3 NA TRBV19 TGTGCCAGTAGTATAGAGTTTTCTGCGTTCACTAGCACAGATACGCAGTATTTT CASSIEFSAFTSTDTQYF
NA TRBJ1-1 NA TRBV7-9 TGTGCCAGCAGCTACCAACAGGGGAACACTGAAGCTTTCTTT CASSYQQGNTEAFF
NA TRBJ2-3 NA TRBV7-9 TGTGCCAGCAGCGCCATTTATCAGGGGAGTCGCACAGATACGCAGTATTTT CASSAIYQGSRTDTQYF
TRBD2 TRBJ2-1 NA TRBV7-3 TGTGCCAGCAGCAAGACTAGCGGGGGGGCCACTGAGCAGTTCTTC CASSKTSGGATEQFF
TRBD1 TRBJ1-2 NA TRBV7-9 TGTGCCAGCAGCTTAGTTGTCGGGACAGGGGGTTATGGCTACACCTTC CASSLVVGTGGYGYTF
NA TRBJ2-2 NA TRBV6-5 TGTGCCAGCAATATCGGGCAGGGGATCACCGGGGAGCTGTTTTTT CASNIGQGITGELFF
TRBD1 TRBJ1-2 NA TRBV29-1 TGCAGCGTTGCCCAGGACAGGGTGGGCAAGGGCTACACCTTC CSVAQDRVGKGYTF
NA TRBJ1-5 NA TRBV7-2 TGTGCCAGCAGCTTAGCGCGTGTGGGAGATCAGCCCCAGCATTTT CASSLARVGDQPQHF
NA TRBJ1-2 once TRBV29-1 TGCAGCGTTAAGGGGACAAATCGCCATGGCTACACCTTC CSVKGTNRHGYTF
TRBD1 TRBJ1-2 once TRBV5-6 TGTGCCAGCAGTTCTCCACGTACAGGGGTTGATGGCTACACCTTC CASSSPRTGVDGYTF
TRBD1 TRBJ1-2 NA TRBV19 TGTGCCAGTAGTATGGGAGGACAGGGCAGTAACTATGGCTACACCTTC CASSMGGQGSNYGYTF
NA TRBJ1-2 NA TRBV30 TGTGCCTGGAGTGCGGGAAACTATGGCTACACCTTC CAWSAGNYGYTF
NA TRBJ1-1 NA TRBV29-1 TGCAGCGGGGGGAGGAACACTGAAGCTTTCTTT CSGGRNTEAFF
NA TRBJ1-3 NA TRBV3-1/TRBV3-2 TGTGCCAGCAGCCAAGGGGGGGACTTGAGGATGGCCATATATTTT CASSQGGDLRMAIYF
NA TRBJ1-4 NA TRBV4-3 TGCGCCAGCAGCCAAAGTAGAGGGTATGAAAAACTGTTTTTT CASSQSRGYEKLFF
TRBD2 TRBJ2-3 NA TRBV6-1 TGTGCCAGCAGTGTAGCGGGGCGCACAGATACGCAGTATTTT CASSVAGRTDTQYF
TRBD1 TRBJ2-3 once TRBV3-1/TRBV3-2 TGTGCCAGCAGCTCAACGACAGGGGGCACAGATACGCAGTATTTT CASSSTTGGTDTQYF
TRBD2 TRBJ2-5 NA TRBV6-2/TRBV6-3 TGTGCCAGCAGTTCTTCACTAGCGGGGGCCCAAGAGACCCAGTACTTC CASSSSLAGAQETQYF
NA TRBJ1-1 NA TRBV19 TGTGCCAGTATCTTCACTGAGAGGGTTGAAGCTTTCTTT CASIFTERVEAFF
TRBD2 TRBJ2-2 once TRBV19 TGTGCCAGTAGTATTGGAGGGACTAGCGGGGGCCCAGACACCGGGGAGCTGTTTTTT CASSIGGTSGGPDTGELFF
NA TRBJ2-1 NA TRBV7-7 TGTGCTAGCAGCTTACCAAAGCGGGTGGGGTGGAATGAGCAGTTCTTC CASSLPKRVGWNEQFF
NA TRBJ2-1 few TRBV9 TGTGCCAGCAGCGTAGGGGTGGTTCCCAAGGGGGGGTTCAATGAGCAGTTCTTC CASSVGVVPKGGFNEQFF
TRBD1 TRBJ2-2 NA TRBV27 TGTGCCAGCAGGCTCCAGGGGGCGAACACCGGGGAGCTGTTTTTT CASRLQGANTGELFF
NA TRBJ1-1 NA TRBV11-2 TGTGCCAGCAGCTTTATGGCCCGGGGGACCACTGAAGCTTTCTTT CASSFMARGTTEAFF
NA TRBJ1-1 NA TRBV30 TGTGCCTGGAGTCCGAGCCCCAGAGGCGAAGCTTTCTTT CAWSPSPRGEAFF
TRBD1 TRBJ1-2 NA TRBV11-2 TGTGCCAGCAGCTTAGTGGGGGACAGGGACTATGGCTACACCTTC CASSLVGDRDYGYTF
NA TRBJ1-1 NA TRBV5-8 TGTGCCAGCAGCTTCGAGACAGCCTGGAACACTGAAGCTTTCTTT CASSFETAWNTEAFF
NA TRBJ1-6 NA TRBV18 TGTGCCAGCTCACCAAACCCGGGAGATTCACCCCTCCACTTT CASSPNPGDSPLHF
TRBD1 TRBJ1-1 NA TRBV7-2 TGTGCCAGCAGCTCCACAGGGGGCGCCCGGACTGAAGCTTTCTTT CASSSTGGARTEAFF